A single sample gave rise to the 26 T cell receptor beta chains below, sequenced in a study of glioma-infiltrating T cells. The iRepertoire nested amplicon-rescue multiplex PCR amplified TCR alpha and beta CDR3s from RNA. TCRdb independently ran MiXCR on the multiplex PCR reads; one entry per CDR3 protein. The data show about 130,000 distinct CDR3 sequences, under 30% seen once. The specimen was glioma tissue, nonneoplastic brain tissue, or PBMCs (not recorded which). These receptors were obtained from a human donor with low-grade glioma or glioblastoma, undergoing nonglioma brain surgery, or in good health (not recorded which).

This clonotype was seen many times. The CDR3: CASIRQGRRTHEQFF. In DNA, the CDR3 is TGTGCCAGCATCCGCCAGGGACGCCGGACCCATGAGCAGTTCTTC. The V gene is TRBV28, the J gene TRBJ2-1; D may match TRBD1 or TRBD2 (5 bases each). Trimming took 7 bases from V and 8 from J, leaving 21 bases between them. Germline CDR1 MDHEN, CDR2 SYDVKM. There are 15 residues in the CDR3. Combining the CDR3 with reference TRBV28 and TRBJ2-1 gives the whole variable domain DVKVTQSSRYLVKRTGEKVFLECVQDMDHENMFWYRQDPGLGLRLIYFSYDVKMKEKGDIPEGYSVSREKKERFSLILESASTNQTSMYLCASIRQGRRTHEQFFGPGTRLTVL.

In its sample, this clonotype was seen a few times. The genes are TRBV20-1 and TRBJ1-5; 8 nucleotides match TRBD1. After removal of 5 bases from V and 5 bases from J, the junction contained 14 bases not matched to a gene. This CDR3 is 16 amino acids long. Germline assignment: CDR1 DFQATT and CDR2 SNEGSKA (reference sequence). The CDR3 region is CSAPPGAGGPDQPQHF. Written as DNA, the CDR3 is TGCAGTGCTCCCCCGGGGGCAGGGGGCCCTGATCAGCCCCAGCATTTT.

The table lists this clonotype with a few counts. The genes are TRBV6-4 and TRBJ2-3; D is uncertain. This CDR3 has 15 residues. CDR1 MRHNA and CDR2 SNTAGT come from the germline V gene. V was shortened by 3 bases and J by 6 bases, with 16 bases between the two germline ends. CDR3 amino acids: CASSESYTQGDTQYF. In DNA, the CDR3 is TGTGCCAGCAGTGAGTCTTACACTCAAGGGGATACGCAGTATTTT.

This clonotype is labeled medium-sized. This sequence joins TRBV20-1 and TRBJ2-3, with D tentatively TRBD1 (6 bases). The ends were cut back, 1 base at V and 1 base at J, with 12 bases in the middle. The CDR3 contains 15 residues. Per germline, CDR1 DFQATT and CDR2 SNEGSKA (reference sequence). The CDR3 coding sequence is TGCAGTGCTAGAGGTTACCGGACAGGCACAGATACGCAGTATTTT. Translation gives CSARGYRTGTDTQYF.

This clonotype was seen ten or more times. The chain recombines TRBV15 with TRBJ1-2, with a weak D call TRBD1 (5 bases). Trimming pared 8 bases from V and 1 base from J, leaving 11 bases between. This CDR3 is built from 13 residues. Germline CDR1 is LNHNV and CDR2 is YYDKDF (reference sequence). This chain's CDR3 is CATSLGVNYGYTF. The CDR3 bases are TGTGCCACCTCGTTGGGGGTTAACTATGGCTACACCTTC.

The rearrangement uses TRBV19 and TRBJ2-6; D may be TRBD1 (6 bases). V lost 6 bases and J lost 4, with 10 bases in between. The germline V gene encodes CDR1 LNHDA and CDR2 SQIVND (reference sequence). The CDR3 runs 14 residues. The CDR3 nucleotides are TGTGCCAGTAGGGCAGGGGCAGGGGCCAACGTCCTGACTTTC. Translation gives CASRAGAGANVLTF.

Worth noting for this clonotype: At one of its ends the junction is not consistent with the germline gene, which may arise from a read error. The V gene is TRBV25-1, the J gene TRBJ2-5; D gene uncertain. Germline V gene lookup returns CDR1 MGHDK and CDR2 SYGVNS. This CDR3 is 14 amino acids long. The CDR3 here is CASSERWHQETLYF. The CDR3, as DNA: TGTGCCAGCAGTGAAAGGTGGCACCAAGAGACCCTGTACTTC.

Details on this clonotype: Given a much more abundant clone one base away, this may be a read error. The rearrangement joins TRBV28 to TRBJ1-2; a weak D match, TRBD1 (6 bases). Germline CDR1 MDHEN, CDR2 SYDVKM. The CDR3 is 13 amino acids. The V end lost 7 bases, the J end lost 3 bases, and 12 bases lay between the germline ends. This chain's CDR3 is CASKGKGDYGYTF. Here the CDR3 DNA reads TGTGCCAGCAAAGGAAAGGGGGACTATGGCTACACCTTC.

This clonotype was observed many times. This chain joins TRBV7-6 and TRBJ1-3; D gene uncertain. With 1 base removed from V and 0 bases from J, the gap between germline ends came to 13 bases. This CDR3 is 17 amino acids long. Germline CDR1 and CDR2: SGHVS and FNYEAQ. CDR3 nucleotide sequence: TGTGCCAGCAGCTTAGAAGCTCTGGGGTTCTCTGGAAACACCATATATTTT. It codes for CASSLEALGFSGNTIYF. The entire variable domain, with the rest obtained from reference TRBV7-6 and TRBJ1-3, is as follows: GAGVSQSPRYKVTKRGQDVALRCDPISGHVSLYWYRQALGQGPEFLTYFNYEAQQDKSGLPNDRFSAERPEGSISTLTIQRTEQRDSAMYRCASSLEALGFSGNTIYFGEGSWLTVV.

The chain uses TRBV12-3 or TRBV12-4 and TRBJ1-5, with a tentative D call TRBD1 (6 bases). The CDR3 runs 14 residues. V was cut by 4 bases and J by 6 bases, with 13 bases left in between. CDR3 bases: TGTGCCAGCAGTTACATGAACAGGGTTCAGCCCCAGCATTTT. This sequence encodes CASSYMNRVQPQHF.

CDR3 nucleotide sequence: TGTGCCAGCAGCCAAGATAGGGGATGGACTGAAGCTTTCTTT. Translated: CASSQDRGWTEAFF. V gene TRBV3-1 combines with J gene TRBJ1-1; tentative D call: TRBD1 (5 bases). Germline CDR1 and CDR2: LGHDT and YNNKEL (reference sequence). V was pared by 0 bases and J by 5 bases, with 10 bases between. The CDR3 is 14 residues long.

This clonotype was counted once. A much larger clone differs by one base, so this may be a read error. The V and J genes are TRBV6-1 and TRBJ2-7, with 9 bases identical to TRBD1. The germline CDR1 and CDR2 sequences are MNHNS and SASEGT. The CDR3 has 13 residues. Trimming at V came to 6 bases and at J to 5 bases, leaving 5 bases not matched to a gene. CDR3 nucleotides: TGTGCCAGCAGAAGGGACAGGGTGGACGAGCAGTACGTC. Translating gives CASRRDRVDEQYV.

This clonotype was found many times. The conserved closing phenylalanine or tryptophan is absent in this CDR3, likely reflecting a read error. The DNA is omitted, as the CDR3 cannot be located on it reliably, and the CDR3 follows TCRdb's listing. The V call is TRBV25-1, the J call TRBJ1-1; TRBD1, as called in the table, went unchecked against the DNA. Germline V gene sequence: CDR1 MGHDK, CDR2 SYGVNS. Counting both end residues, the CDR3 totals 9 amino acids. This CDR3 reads CASSDPTDP.

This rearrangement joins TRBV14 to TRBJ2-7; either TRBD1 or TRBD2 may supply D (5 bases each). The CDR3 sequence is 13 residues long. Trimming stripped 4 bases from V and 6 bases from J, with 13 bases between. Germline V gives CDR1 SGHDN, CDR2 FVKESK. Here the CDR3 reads CASSLTGAGEQYV. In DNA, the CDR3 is TGTGCCAGCAGCCTCACCGGGGCGGGCGAGCAGTACGTC.

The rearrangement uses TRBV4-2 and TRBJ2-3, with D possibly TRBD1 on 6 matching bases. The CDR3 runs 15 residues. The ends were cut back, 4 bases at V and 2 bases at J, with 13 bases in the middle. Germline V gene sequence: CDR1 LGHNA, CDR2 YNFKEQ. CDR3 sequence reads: CASSRWTEPTDTQYF. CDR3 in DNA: TGTGCCAGCAGCCGCTGGACAGAGCCCACAGATACGCAGTATTTT.

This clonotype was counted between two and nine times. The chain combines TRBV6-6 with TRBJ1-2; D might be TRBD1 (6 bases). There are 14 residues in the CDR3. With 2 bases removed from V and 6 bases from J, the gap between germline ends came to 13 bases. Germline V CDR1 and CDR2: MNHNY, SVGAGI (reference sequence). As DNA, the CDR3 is TGTGCCAGCAGTTACGGATACGGACAGAATGGCTACACCTTC. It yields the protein CASSYGYGQNGYTF.

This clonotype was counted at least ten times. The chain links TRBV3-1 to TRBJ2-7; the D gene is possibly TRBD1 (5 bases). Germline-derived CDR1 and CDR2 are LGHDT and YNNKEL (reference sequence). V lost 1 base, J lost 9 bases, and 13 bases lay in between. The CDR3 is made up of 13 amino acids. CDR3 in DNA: TGTGCCAGCAGCCAAGGTCGGCAGGGCGTGCAGTACGTC. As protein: CASSQGRQGVQYV.

CDR3 bases: TGTGCCTGGAACCAGAGGCAGGGAGGGAAACTGTTTTTT. Encoded protein: CAWNQRQGGKLFF. This chain connects TRBV30 to TRBJ1-4; weak D call: TRBD1 (5 bases). Deletions cut 4 bases from V and 11 bases from J, with 17 bases between. Germline CDR1 and CDR2: GTSNPN and SVGIG (reference sequence). There are 13 residues in the CDR3.

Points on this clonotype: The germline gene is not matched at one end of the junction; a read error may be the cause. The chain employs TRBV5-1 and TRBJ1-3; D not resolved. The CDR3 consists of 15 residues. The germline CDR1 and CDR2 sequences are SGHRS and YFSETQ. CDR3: CASSSTGNSGNTIHF. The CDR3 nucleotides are TGCGCCAGCAGCAGCACGGGTAACTCTGGAAACACCATACATTTT.

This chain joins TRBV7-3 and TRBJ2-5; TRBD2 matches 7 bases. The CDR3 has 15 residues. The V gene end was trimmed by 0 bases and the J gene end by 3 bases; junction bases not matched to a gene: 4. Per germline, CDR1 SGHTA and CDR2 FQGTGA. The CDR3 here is CASSLTSGVEETQYF. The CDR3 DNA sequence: TGTGCCAGCAGCTTAACCAGCGGGGTAGAAGAGACCCAGTACTTC.

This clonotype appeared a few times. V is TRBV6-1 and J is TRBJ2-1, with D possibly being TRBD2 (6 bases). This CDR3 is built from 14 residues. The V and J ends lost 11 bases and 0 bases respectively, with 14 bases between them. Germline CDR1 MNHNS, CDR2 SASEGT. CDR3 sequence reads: CAAGSRSSYNEQFF. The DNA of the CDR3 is TGTGCCGCGGGGTCCCGGAGCTCCTACAATGAGCAGTTCTTC.

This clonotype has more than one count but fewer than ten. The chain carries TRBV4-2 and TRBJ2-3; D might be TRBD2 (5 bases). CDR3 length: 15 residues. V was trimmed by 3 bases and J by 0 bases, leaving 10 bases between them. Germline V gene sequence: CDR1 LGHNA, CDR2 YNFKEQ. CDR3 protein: CASSQSRLSTDTQYF. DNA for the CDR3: TGTGCCAGCAGCCAGTCCAGACTAAGCACAGATACGCAGTATTTT.

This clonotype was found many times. The DNA for the CDR3 is TGTGCCAGTAGTATCAGGGGGACAGGCGACTACGAGCAGTACGTC. Encoded protein: CASSIRGTGDYEQYV. The chain recombines TRBV19 with TRBJ2-7, with 8 positions matching TRBD1. Germline CDR1 and CDR2: LNHDA and SQIVND (reference sequence). CDR3 length equals 15 residues. V lost 3 bases and J lost 3; bases outside the gene matches: 7.

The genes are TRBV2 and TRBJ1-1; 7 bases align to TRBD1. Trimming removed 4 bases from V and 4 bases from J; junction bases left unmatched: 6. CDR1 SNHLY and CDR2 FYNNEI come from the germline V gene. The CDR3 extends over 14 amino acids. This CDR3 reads CASSGGAGGTEAFF. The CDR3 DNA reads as TGTGCCAGCAGTGGGGGCGCAGGGGGCACTGAAGCTTTCTTT.

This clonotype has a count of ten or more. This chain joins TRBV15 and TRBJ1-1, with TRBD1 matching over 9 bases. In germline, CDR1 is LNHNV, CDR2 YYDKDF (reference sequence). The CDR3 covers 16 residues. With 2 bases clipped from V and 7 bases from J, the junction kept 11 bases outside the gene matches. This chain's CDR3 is CATSRLEDRGEDEAFF. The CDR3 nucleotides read TGTGCCACCAGCAGATTGGAGGACAGGGGTGAGGATGAAGCTTTCTTT.

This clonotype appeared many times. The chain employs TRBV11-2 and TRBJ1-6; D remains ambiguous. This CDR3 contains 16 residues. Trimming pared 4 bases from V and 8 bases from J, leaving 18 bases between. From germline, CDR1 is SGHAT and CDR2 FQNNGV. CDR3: CASSSLRGRTDSPLHF. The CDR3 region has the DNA TGTGCCAGCAGCTCCCTGAGAGGGAGGACCGATTCACCCCTCCACTTT.